This TCR beta chain was captured by sequencing in a study of T cells after yellow fever vaccination. Using its own MiXCR run on the 5' RACE reads, TCRdb lists one record per CDR3 protein. In the table there are more than 95,000 distinct CDR3 sequences, around 7.7% of which are singletons. V shed 1 base and J shed 3 bases, with 10 bases lying between them. CDR3 length equals 14 residues. Germline CDR1 is DFQATT and CDR2 is SNEGSKA (reference sequence). This receptor was obtained from a man aged 18-30 years who received the YFV17D yellow fever vaccine. The sample was CD4+ T cells sorted from PBMCs, taken around 10 days after the first yellow fever vaccination. The J gene is TRBJ1-5, the V gene TRBV20-1; a weak D match, TRBD1 (5 bases). The CDR3 loop reads CSARVGATNQPQHF. CDR3 bases: TGCAGTGCTAGAGTAGGGGCTACCAATCAGCCCCAGCATTTT.